This entry lists 7 T cell receptor beta chains sequenced from one sample in a study of blood T cell repertoires in COVID-19. Method: immunoSEQ multiplex PCR; TCRdb's copy keeps in-frame clones and lacks some. Here the sample spans over 400,000 clones, 85% to 90% being singletons. Sequencing used peripheral blood. The source is a woman between 50 and 59 years old with COVID-19, enrolled during active disease.

This chain joins TRBV20-1 and TRBJ1-2; D is perhaps TRBD1 (6 bases). The CDR3 has 14 residues. CDR1 and CDR2 from the germline V gene are DFQATT and SNEGSKA (reference sequence). V was shortened by 3 bases and J by 8 bases, with 19 bases between the two germline ends. CDR3 protein: CSASFRGEREGYTF. Here the CDR3 DNA reads TGCAGTGCTAGTTTCAGGGGCGAACGAGAAGGCTACACCTTC.

J is TRBJ2-5 and V is TRBV6-5; D remains ambiguous. V was shortened by 6 bases and J by 1 base, with 6 bases between the two germline ends. The length of the CDR3 is 12 residues. Looked up from germline, CDR1 is MNHEY and CDR2 is SVGAGI. CDR3 bases: TGTGCCAGCAGCTCAGGCCAAGAGACCCAGTACTTC. Translated: CASSSGQETQYF.

A note on this clone: This could be a read error, since a much larger clone is one nucleotide away. The same CDR3 arises from other DNA sequences in this sample as well. The chain joins TRBV7-3 to TRBJ2-3, with D perhaps matching TRBD1 (5 bases). V dropped 5 bases and J dropped 5 bases, with 5 bases sitting between them. The CDR3 extends over 11 amino acids. From germline, CDR1 is SGHTA and CDR2 FQGTGA. CDR3 DNA sequence: TGTGCCAGCAGCCAGGGAGATACGCAGTATTTT. Its translation: CASSQGDTQYF. Looking up the rest from reference TRBV7-3 and TRBJ2-3 gives the full variable domain: GAGVSQTPSNKVTEKGKYVELRCDPISGHTALYWYRQSLGQGPEFLIYFQGTGAADDSGLPNDRFFAVRPEGSVSTLKIQRTERGDSAVYLCASSQGDTQYFGPGTRLTVL.

This clone has only a few counts. J is TRBJ1-5 and V is TRBV28; maybe TRBD1 (6 bases). CDR1 and CDR2 (germline): MDHEN, SYDVKM. The germline V and J ends were trimmed by 4 bases and 0 bases, with 28 bases remaining between them. The CDR3 totals 21 residues. CDR3 DNA sequence: TGTGCCAGCAGTTACCTTCCCTTTCAGGGGCTGGGCCTCTATAGCAATCAGCCCCAGCATTTT. This translates into CASSYLPFQGLGLYSNQPQHF.

This rearrangement joins TRBV5-5 to TRBJ2-3; D remains unclear. The V gene lost 0 bases and the J gene lost 4 bases, with 9 bases spanning the gap. CDR1 is SGHKS and CDR2 is YYEKEE in the germline V gene (reference sequence). CDR3 length: 14 amino acids. DNA for the CDR3: TGTGCCAGCAGCTTGGTTCGGTATGCAGATACGCAGTATTTT. Translation gives CASSLVRYADTQYF. Full variable domain (outside the CDR3, taken from reference TRBV5-5 and TRBJ2-3): DAGVTQSPTHLIKTRGQQVTLRCSPISGHKSVSWYQQVLGQGPQFIFQYYEKEERGRGNFPDRFSARQFPNYSSELNVNALLLGDSALYLCASSLVRYADTQYFGPGTRLTVL.

This clone was counted once. This chain uses TRBV5-1 with TRBJ2-3; 8 nucleotides match TRBD1. Germline lookup yields CDR1 SGHRS and CDR2 YFSETQ. The CDR3 runs to 16 residues. Losses at the gene ends were 0 bases for V and 4 bases for J; bases not matched to a gene: 7. CDR3 region: CASSLAGQGASDTQYF. For the CDR3, the DNA is TGCGCCAGCAGCTTGGCCGGGCAGGGGGCCTCAGATACGCAGTATTTT.

The chain combines TRBV5-6 with TRBJ1-2; D remains ambiguous. CDR3 length equals 15 residues. Trimming stripped 0 bases from V and 0 bases from J, with 9 bases between. Germline V gives CDR1 SGHDT, CDR2 YYEEEE. CDR3 DNA: TGTGCCAGCAGCTTGGCCGGTGTAGCTAACTATGGCTACACCTTC. Amino acids: CASSLAGVANYGYTF. The full variable domain, with the rest looked up from reference TRBV5-6 and TRBJ1-2, is DAGVTQSPTHLIKTRGQQVTLRCSPKSGHDTVSWYQQALGQGPQFIFQYYEEEERQRGNFPDRFSGHQFPNYSSELNVNALLLGDSALYLCASSLAGVANYGYTFGSGTRLTVV.